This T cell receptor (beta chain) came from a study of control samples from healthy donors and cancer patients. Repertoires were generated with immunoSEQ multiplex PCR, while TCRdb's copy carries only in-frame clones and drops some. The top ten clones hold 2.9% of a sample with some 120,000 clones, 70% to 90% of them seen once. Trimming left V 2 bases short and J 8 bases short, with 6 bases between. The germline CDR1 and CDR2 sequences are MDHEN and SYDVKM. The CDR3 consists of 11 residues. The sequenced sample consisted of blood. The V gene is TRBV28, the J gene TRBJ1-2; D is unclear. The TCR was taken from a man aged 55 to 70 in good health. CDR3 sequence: CASSLGGGYTF. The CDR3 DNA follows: TGTGCCAGCAGTTTAGGAGGGGGCTACACCTTC.